This record covers a single T cell receptor beta chain. Its antigen is undetermined. Other DNA sequences from this sample encode an identical CDR3 as well. Amplification used 60 Vbeta primers and 13 Jbeta primers. The method was immunoSEQ multiplex PCR; TCRdb's version includes in-frame clones alone and lacks a portion of them. Here the sample spans roughly 140,000 clones, roughly three quarters being singletons. The record originates from a study of cytomegalovirus exposure and HLA in healthy donors. Regarding donors, all were healthy bone marrow donors. Trimming cost V 4 bases and J 1 base; bases outside gene matches: 1. The CDR3 is 13 residues long. Germline V gene data show CDR1 as SGHRS and CDR2 as YFSETQ. Study-level points and caveats: It was in a later analysis that TCR association rates were seen to vary by HLA locus, highest for DRB1 and lowest for HLA-C.

The TCR comes from a woman between 40 and 55 years old in good health and CMV-seropositive. The specimen was PBMCs. This sequence joins TRBV5-1 and TRBJ2-5, with 7 nucleotides matching TRBD2. The CDR3, as DNA: TGCGCCAGCAGCAGCGGGATCCAAGAGACCCAGTACTTC. Its translation: CASSSGIQETQYF.